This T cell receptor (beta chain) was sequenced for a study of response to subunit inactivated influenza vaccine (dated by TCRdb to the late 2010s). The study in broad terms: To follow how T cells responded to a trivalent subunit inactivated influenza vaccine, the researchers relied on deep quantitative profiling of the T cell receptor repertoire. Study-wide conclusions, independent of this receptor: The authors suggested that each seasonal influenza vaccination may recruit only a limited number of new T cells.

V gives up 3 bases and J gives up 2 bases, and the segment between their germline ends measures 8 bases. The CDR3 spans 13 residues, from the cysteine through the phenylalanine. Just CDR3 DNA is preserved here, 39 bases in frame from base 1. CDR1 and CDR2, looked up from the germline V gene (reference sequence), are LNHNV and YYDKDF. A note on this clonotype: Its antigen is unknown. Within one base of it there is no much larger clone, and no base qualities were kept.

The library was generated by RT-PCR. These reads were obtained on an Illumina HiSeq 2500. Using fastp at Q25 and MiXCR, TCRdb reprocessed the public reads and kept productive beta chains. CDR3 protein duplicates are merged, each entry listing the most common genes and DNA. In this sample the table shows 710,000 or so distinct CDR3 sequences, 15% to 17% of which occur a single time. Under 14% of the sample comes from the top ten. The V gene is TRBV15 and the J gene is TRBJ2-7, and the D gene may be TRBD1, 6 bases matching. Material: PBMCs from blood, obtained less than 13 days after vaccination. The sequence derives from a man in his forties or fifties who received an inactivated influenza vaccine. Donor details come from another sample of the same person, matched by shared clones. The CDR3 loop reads CATSRDSTYEQYF. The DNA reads TGTGCCACCAGCAGGGACAGTACCTACGAGCAGTACTTC.